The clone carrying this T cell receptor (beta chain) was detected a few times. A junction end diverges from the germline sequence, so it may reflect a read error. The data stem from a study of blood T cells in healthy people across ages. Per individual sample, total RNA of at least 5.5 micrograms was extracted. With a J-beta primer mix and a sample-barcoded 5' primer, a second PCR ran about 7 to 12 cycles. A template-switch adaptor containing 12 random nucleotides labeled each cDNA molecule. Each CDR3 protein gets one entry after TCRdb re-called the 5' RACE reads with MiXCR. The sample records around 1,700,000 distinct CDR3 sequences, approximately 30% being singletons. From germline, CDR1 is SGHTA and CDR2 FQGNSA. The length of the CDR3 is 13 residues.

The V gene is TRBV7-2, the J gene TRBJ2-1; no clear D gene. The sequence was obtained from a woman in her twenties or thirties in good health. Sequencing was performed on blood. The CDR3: CASSLAGWGERFF. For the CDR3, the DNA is TGTGCCAGCAGCTTAGCGGGATGGGGTGAGCGGTTCTTC.